This entry features one TCR beta chain sequence. Its antigen is unknown. V lost 4 bases, J lost 8 bases, and 18 bases stayed unmatched. CDR1 is SGDLS, CDR2 YYNGEE, per germline. This CDR3 region has 17 residues. The sample is drawn from a study of post-analysis software for immune sequencing data. Study in general: Relapsing-remitting, secondary progressive and progressive-relapsing multiple sclerosis courses were included. Regarding the study as a whole: Strong co-clustering by F measure linked samples that shared a preparation batch. Controls significantly exceeded multiple sclerosis patients in normalized Chao1 diversity. Patients carried roughly five TRBV segments more frequently than controls did, and TRBV5-6, TRBV5-1 and TRBV20-1 were among them.

Unique molecular identifiers featured in each of the TCR beta cDNA libraries. The yield from about 1 to 10 million T cells was 500,000 or so cDNA molecules in total. TCRdb recomputed calls from the PCR reads with MiXCR, one row per CDR3 protein. Of about 820,000 distinct CDR3 sequences in the sample, under 70% were seen once. The specimen sequenced was blood. The sequence came from a girl aged 10-17 years with multiple sclerosis. The V gene is TRBV9, the J gene TRBJ2-4; 7 nucleotides agree with TRBD2. In DNA, the CDR3 is TGTGCCAGCAGCATTCTGACTAGCCTAGTGCCAGGAGACATTCAGTACTTC. Translated, it gives CASSILTSLVPGDIQYF.